Each of the 18 T cell receptor beta chains below was sequenced from the same sample in a study of blood T cell repertoires in COVID-19. Assay used: immunoSEQ multiplex PCR; TCRdb lists only in-frame clones, some missing. The table has roughly 180,000 clones, about 85% seen once. Sequenced material: peripheral blood. These receptors originate from a man between 65 and 80 years old with active or convalescent COVID-19.

This clone was observed once. This chain links TRBV7-9 with TRBJ2-7; 10 bases line up with TRBD2. Germline loops: CDR1 SEHNR, CDR2 FQNEAQ (reference sequence). The trim removed 4 bases at V and 3 bases at J, leaving 9 bases unmatched. The CDR3 totals 16 residues. The chain's CDR3 is CASSSASGSWVYEQYF. In DNA form, the CDR3 reads TGTGCCAGCAGCTCGGCTAGCGGGAGTTGGGTCTACGAGCAGTACTTC.

This CDR3 reads CASIFEEKTDTDTQYF. CDR3 in DNA: TGCGCCAGCATTTTTGAAGAAAAAACTGACACAGATACGCAGTATTTT. The gene calls are TRBV10-2 and TRBJ2-3, with no clear D. V shed 7 bases and J shed 2 bases, with 19 bases lying between them. The CDR3 is 16 amino acids. Per germline, CDR1 WSHSY and CDR2 SAAADI.

V gene TRBV28 combines with J gene TRBJ2-5; 14 bases match TRBD2. Trimming at V came to 5 bases and at J to 5 bases, leaving 10 bases not matched to a gene. Germline V gene sequence: CDR1 MDHEN, CDR2 SYDVKM. There are 17 residues in the CDR3. CDR3 region: CASSRPGLAGGGETQYF. The CDR3 DNA reads TGTGCCAGCAGTCGCCCCGGACTAGCGGGGGGCGGGGAGACCCAGTACTTC.

The chain recombines TRBV29-1 with TRBJ2-1; 9 bases agree with TRBD2. Germline V CDR1 and CDR2: SQVTM, ANQGSEA. The CDR3 has 12 residues. The J segment lost 8 bases and the V segment lost 6 bases, leaving 5 bases of the junction unmatched. Here the CDR3 DNA reads TGCAGCGTAGCCGGGACTAGCTATGAGCAGTTCTTC. Amino acid sequence: CSVAGTSYEQFF.

The J gene is TRBJ1-6, the V gene TRBV25-1, with D possibly being TRBD1 (6 bases). The CDR3 contains 14 residues. V lost 4 bases and J lost 9, with 13 bases in between. Per the germline V gene, CDR1 is MGHDK and CDR2 is SYGVNS. In DNA form, the CDR3 reads TGTGCCAGCAGTGTGGGGGCTGTTGGTTCACCCCTCCACTTT. Its protein is CASSVGAVGSPLHF.

The CDR3 loop reads CAISEGRTAFGYTF. The CDR3 DNA sequence: TGTGCCATCAGTGAGGGCCGGACAGCTTTTGGCTACACCTTC. The rearrangement uses TRBV10-3 and TRBJ1-2; maybe TRBD1 (6 bases). V gave up 2 bases and J gave up 7 bases, with 14 bases separating them. Germline V gives CDR1 ENHRY, CDR2 SYGVKD. The CDR3 length is 14 residues.

This chain links TRBV9 with TRBJ1-4; D perhaps matches TRBD1 (6 bases). Germline values: CDR1 SGDLS, CDR2 YYNGEE. Trimming left V 2 bases short and J 8 bases short, with 19 bases between. This CDR3 is 16 amino acids long. CDR3 sequence: CASSVTGTGGNEKLFF. The CDR3 DNA reads TGTGCCAGCAGCGTCACCGGGACGGGGGGCAACGAAAAACTGTTTTTT.

The J gene is TRBJ2-3, the V gene TRBV24-1; 7 bases are a match to TRBD1. The CDR3 covers 14 residues. Looked up from germline, CDR1 is KGHDR and CDR2 is SFDVKD. J was trimmed by 1 base and V by 5 bases; bases with no gene match: 2. Here the CDR3 reads CATSAGQGTDTQYF. The CDR3 nucleotides are TGTGCCACCAGTGCCGGACAGGGCACAGATACGCAGTATTTT.

The chain joins TRBV27 to TRBJ1-2; tentatively, D is TRBD1 (5 bases). Trimming removed 6 bases from V and 4 bases from J, with 6 bases in between. Germline CDR1 reads MNHEY; CDR2 reads SMNVEV (reference sequence). The CDR3 runs to 11 residues. The CDR3 nucleotides read TGTGCCAGCAGGGGGCCCTATGGCTACACCTTC. It codes for CASRGPYGYTF.

This clone was found once. The chain joins TRBV7-2 to TRBJ2-1; D unclear. Deletions cut 0 bases from V and 3 bases from J, with 18 bases between. Germline V gene lookup returns CDR1 SGHTA and CDR2 FQGNSA. This CDR3 is built from 18 residues. CDR3 residues: CASSLAIWARPNYNEQFF. The CDR3 nucleotides read TGTGCCAGCAGCTTAGCGATATGGGCAAGACCTAACTACAATGAGCAGTTCTTC.

The CDR3: CASSESSGRLYNEQFF. DNA for the CDR3: TGCGCCAGCAGTGAGTCCTCCGGGAGACTCTACAATGAGCAGTTCTTC. The V call is TRBV10-1, the J call TRBJ2-1, with TRBD2 as a possible D gene (6 bases). This CDR3 spans 16 amino acids. Germline V gene lookup returns CDR1 WNHNN and CDR2 SYGVQD (reference sequence). Trimming removed 0 bases from V and 3 bases from J, with 12 bases in between.

This chain connects TRBV29-1 to TRBJ2-2; 7 bases line up with TRBD2. The germline V gene has CDR1 SQVTM and CDR2 ANQGSEA. J lost 4 bases, V lost 2 bases, and 13 bases had no gene match. The CDR3 runs 17 residues. CDR3 region: CSVEKTAWGGGTGELFF. In DNA form, the CDR3 reads TGCAGCGTTGAAAAGACAGCTTGGGGGGGTGGCACCGGGGAGCTGTTTTTT.

The chain employs TRBV5-6 and TRBJ1-5; a possible D gene is TRBD1 (6 bases). Deletions cut 4 bases from V and 0 bases from J, with 11 bases between. From germline, CDR1 is SGHDT and CDR2 YYEEEE. The CDR3 is 15 amino acids. The CDR3 sequence is CASSRWDTSNQPQHF. The CDR3 DNA reads as TGTGCCAGCAGCCGATGGGACACTAGCAATCAGCCCCAGCATTTT.

This clone came up once. The chain recombines TRBV28 with TRBJ2-2; TRBD2 might be the D (6 bases). The CDR3 totals 14 residues. Germline CDR1 MDHEN, CDR2 SYDVKM. Trimming took 6 bases from V and 6 from J, leaving 14 bases between them. CDR3 bases: TGTGCCAGCAGGCGGGACCCCAGCGCCGGGGAGCTGTTTTTT. This encodes CASRRDPSAGELFF. Looking up the rest from reference TRBV28 and TRBJ2-2 gives the full variable domain: DVKVTQSSRYLVKRTGEKVFLECVQDMDHENMFWYRQDPGLGLRLIYFSYDVKMKEKGDIPEGYSVSREKKERFSLILESASTNQTSMYLCASRRDPSAGELFFGEGSRLTVL.

V is TRBV7-2 and J is TRBJ2-5; the match to TRBD2 covers 7 bases. V dropped 5 bases and J dropped 5; count of bases not matched to a gene: 5. This CDR3 has 13 amino acids. CDR1 and CDR2 (germline): SGHTA, FQGNSA. The CDR3 DNA follows: TGTGCCAGCAGCCCCGCTAGCGGCGAGACCCAGTACTTC. Translating it yields CASSPASGETQYF. Full variable domain (missing parts from reference TRBV7-2 and TRBJ2-5): GAGVSQSPSNKVTEKGKDVELRCDPISGHTALYWYRQSLGQGLEFLIYFQGNSAPDKSGLPSDRFSAERTGGSVSTLTIQRTQQEDSAVYLCASSPASGETQYFGPGTRLLVL.

V and J are TRBV2 and TRBJ1-2, with 8 bases matching TRBD1. The CDR3 is 18 residues long. Germline V gene lookup returns CDR1 SNHLY and CDR2 FYNNEI. The trim removed 2 bases at V and 5 bases at J, leaving 16 bases unmatched. The CDR3 sequence is CASSELAPISRTGYGYTF. The CDR3, as DNA: TGTGCCAGCAGTGAATTGGCCCCCATTTCGAGGACAGGGTATGGCTACACCTTC.

The chain uses TRBV27 and TRBJ2-7; 12 bases are shared with TRBD2. Looked up from germline, CDR1 is MNHEY and CDR2 is SMNVEV (reference sequence). Losses at the gene ends were 5 bases for V and 4 bases for J; bases not matched to a gene: 6. CDR3 length: 15 amino acids. As DNA, the CDR3 is TGTGCCAGCAGTACCCCTAGCGGGGGGGCATACGAGCAGTACTTC. Its translation is CASSTPSGGAYEQYF.

This clone has a handful of counts. This sequence joins TRBV28 and TRBJ1-5; TRBD1 agrees at 7 bases. Germline CDR1 MDHEN, CDR2 SYDVKM. V was clipped by 5 bases and J by 7 bases; unmatched bases: 2. The CDR3 is 12 residues long. CDR3: CASSQGGQPQHF. CDR3 nucleotide sequence: TGTGCCAGCAGTCAAGGGGGCCAGCCCCAGCATTTT.